The rows below give T cell receptor beta chains drawn from one sample of a study of beta chain features in type 1 diabetes. TCRdb's table, derived via immunoSEQ multiplex PCR, lists solely in-frame clones and lacks some. The top ten clones hold approximately 0.87% of a sample with roughly 180,000 clones, around 7.8% of them seen once. Input material: central memory CD4+ T cells from blood. Source of these receptors: a woman aged 35 to 49 with type 1 diabetes. The CDR3 runs from the conserved cysteine through the conserved F or W. The order of the fields is J gene, D gene, clone size, V gene, CDR3 DNA, CDR3 protein. The D gene is left open where the match is weak. Clone sizes are given selectively: once, few, many, or a class where the clone is expanded.

TRBJ1-2,.,few,TRBV5-4,TGTGCCAGCAGCTTATCGGGGTCCGCTAACTATGGCTACACCTTC,CASSLSGSANYGYTF
TRBJ2-1,TRBD2,.,TRBV7-3,TGTGCCAGCAGCTTAACCTCGGGACTAGCGAGCAATGAGCAGTTCTTC,CASSLTSGLASNEQFF
TRBJ1-1,.,.,TRBV9,TGTGCCAGCAGCCCCCACTTGAACACTGAAGCTTTCTTT,CASSPHLNTEAFF
TRBJ1-1,.,.,TRBV27,TGTGCCAGCAGTCAAAGGCGGGACGGATCTGAAGCTTTCTTT,CASSQRRDGSEAFF
TRBJ2-7,TRBD1,few,TRBV27,TGTGCCAGCAGTCGACAGGGGCAGCTCTACGAGCAGTACTTC,CASSRQGQLYEQYF
TRBJ2-7,.,few,TRBV7-2,TGTGCCAGTAGTGGCTGGGGCACCTACGAGCAGTACTTC,CASSGWGTYEQYF
TRBJ1-4,.,.,TRBV9,TGTGCCAGCAGCGTAGGGGTCACGGGGGAAAAACTGTTTTTT,CASSVGVTGEKLFF
TRBJ2-7,.,few,TRBV18,TGTGCCAGCTCACGTACTTCAGGGGAGAGGACTCAGTACTTC,CASSRTSGERTQYF
TRBJ1-2,.,few,TRBV28,.,CASSSSNYGYTF
TRBJ2-1,.,few,TRBV14,TGTGCCAGCAGCCAAGATGTGTCATCATACAATGAGCAGTTCTTC,CASSQDVSSYNEQFF
TRBJ2-1,TRBD2,.,TRBV11-2,TGTGCCAGCAGGTCCGTGGGGACTAGCGGGAGAGGGTCCTACAATGAGCAGTTCTTC,CASRSVGTSGRGSYNEQFF
TRBJ2-1,TRBD2,.,TRBV19,TGTGCCACTGCGACTAGCGGGTCTTACAATGAGCAGTTCTTC,CATATSGSYNEQFF
TRBJ1-1,.,few,TRBV19,TGTGCCAGTAGTGCCTACGAACCAACTGAAGCTTTCTTT,CASSAYEPTEAFF
TRBJ2-7,.,.,TRBV2,TGTGCCAGCAGTGACTGGGGGGGCATTGTAGAGCAGTACTTC,CASSDWGGIVEQYF
TRBJ1-5,.,.,TRBV6-5,TGTGCCAGCAGTTCACGCAGGGATCAGCCCCAGCATTTT,CASSSRRDQPQHF
TRBJ2-1,.,few,TRBV5-6,TGTGCCAGCAGCTTGGAGGCGGCAGCGGCCTCCTACAATGAGCAGTTCTTC,CASSLEAAAASYNEQFF
TRBJ2-1,TRBD2,.,TRBV5-1,TGCGCCAGCAGCTTGACTAGCGGGGGGCACAATGAGCAGTTCTTC,CASSLTSGGHNEQFF